This TCR beta chain was identified in a study of OX40 agonist ivuxolimab in advanced cancers. On the study more broadly: At doses from 0.01 to 10 mg/kg, patients were given intravenous ivuxolimab every 2 weeks.

Data came from immunoSEQ multiplex PCR; TCRdb stores just in-frame clones and leaves some out. Of roughly 90,000 clones in the sample, 75% to 90% were seen once. The CDR3 totals 14 residues. The V and J ends lost 6 bases and 12 bases, in that order; junction bases with no gene match: 10. Germline-derived CDR1 and CDR2 are LGHNT and FRNRAP. The sample consisted of CD4+ or CD8+ T cells sorted from blood, taken in a trial of the OX40 agonist ivuxolimab. The V gene is TRBV12-5, the J gene TRBJ2-1, with TRBD2 matching 11 bases. The receptor comes from an adult with an advanced solid tumor such as melanoma, head and neck, liver or kidney cancer. The CDR3 nucleotides are TGTGCTAGTGGGTACCTAGCGGGAGGTTTTCGGCAGTTCTTC. Its protein product is CASGYLAGGFRQFF.